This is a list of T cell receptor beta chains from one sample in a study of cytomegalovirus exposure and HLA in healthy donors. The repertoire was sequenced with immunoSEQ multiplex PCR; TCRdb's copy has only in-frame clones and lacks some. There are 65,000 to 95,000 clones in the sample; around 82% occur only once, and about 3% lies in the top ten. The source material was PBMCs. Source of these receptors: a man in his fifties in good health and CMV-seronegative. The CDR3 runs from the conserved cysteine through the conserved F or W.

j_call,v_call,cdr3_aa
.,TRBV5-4,CASSLAGAGGLYEQYF
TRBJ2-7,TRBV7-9,CASSLPGTVEQYF
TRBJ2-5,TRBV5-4,CASSLGNRGQETQYF
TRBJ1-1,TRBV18,CASSHFLAGMAPDTEAFF
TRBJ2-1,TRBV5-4,CASSEDRGNEQFF
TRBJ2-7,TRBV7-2,CASSSRARAGAYEQYF
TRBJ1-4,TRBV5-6,CASSGSRATNEKLFF
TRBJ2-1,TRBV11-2,CASRLAGGPSNEQFF
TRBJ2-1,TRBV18,CASSPAASYNEQFF
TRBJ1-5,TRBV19,CASSEGQAILGQPQHF
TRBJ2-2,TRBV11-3,CASSSTGQNTGELFF
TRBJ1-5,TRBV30,CAYQTAGGAGQPQHF
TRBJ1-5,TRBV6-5,CASSYSNNNQPQHF
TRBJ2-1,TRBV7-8,CASSPSERISYNEQFF
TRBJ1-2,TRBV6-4,CASSDPNFNYGYTF
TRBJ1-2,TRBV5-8,CASSFIGGGYTF
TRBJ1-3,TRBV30,CAWSLTGGRNF
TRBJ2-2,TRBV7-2,CASSLGLAGTGELFF
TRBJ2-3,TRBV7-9,CASRPQVGGSRDTQYF
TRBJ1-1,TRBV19,CASTTFTGEKTFF
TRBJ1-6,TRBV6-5,CASSRTRYNSPLHF
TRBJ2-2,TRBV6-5,CASSSQGTGELFF
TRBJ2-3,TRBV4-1,CASSHLAGTSTDTQYF
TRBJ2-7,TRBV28,CASSLPGGSSYEQYF
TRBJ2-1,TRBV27,CASTVSGGAIEQFF
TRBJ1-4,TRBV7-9,CASSLIGRGQNNEKLFF